This TCR beta chain was identified during a study of blood T cell repertoires in COVID-19 (dated by TCRdb to 2020 to 2022). In the study overall: Samples covering the acute and convalescent phases of COVID-19 were provided by collaborators in the United States, Italy and Spain. The material from the prospective study consisted of cDNA or gDNA derived from T cells, B-cell-depleted T cells, or PBMCs. Deeply sampled blood TCRbeta repertoires from subjects exposed to, actively infected with, or recovered from COVID-19 were included in the dataset. The repertoires were released in a freely available public database meant as a resource for research on the immune response to SARS-CoV-2. The samples were drawn from two sources: the first 160 participants of the ongoing ImmuneRACE study, and 1,000 to 1,500 subjects contributed by 6 global collaborators. Sample metadata almost always included a de-identified subject ID, COVID-19 status, age in years and sex. Where available, HLA class I and class II types were taken from metadata supplied by the sample provider and were not determined by assay-based typing. The paper as a whole reports these results and caveats: The quantity of clinical and demographic metadata differed by source and by participant and was supplied without curation.

In regard to this clone: Its binding antigen is unknown. The sample holds no much larger clone one base away, and base qualities are not on file.

Whole blood was collected in K2EDTA tubes by collaborating institutions according to the institutions' own protocols. Collaborator samples were shipped for TCRbeta analysis as frozen whole blood, isolated PBMCs, or DNA extracted from either sample type. Its CDR3 holds 14 amino acids, cysteine through phenylalanine. Of all the DNA, just the CDR3 is kept, 42 bases in frame from base 1. V has 4 bases trimmed and J has 8 bases trimmed; junction bases matching no gene number 7. Taken from the germline V gene (reference sequence), the CDR1 and CDR2 loops are LNHDA and SQIVND. TCRbeta CDR3 regions were amplified from genomic DNA by means of the immunoSEQ Assay, a bias-controlled multiplex PCR. As for the authors' bioinformatics: Within the assay, amplification of reference gene primers was used to estimate how many nucleated cells each sample contained. To quantify the absolute abundance of each unique TCRbeta CDR3 rearrangement, sequence reads were collapsed and filtered. Productive Simpson clonality was computed per sample as the square root of Simpson's diversity index over productive rearrangements. The immuneACCESS repertoire file appears here via TCRdb, limited to in-frame rearrangements. These files lack a portion of the clones; in checked studies, under half of the deficit traces to unresolved V genes, and the cause of the others is not known. V and J calls and clone size are given by that table; D and trimming were obtained from the DNA. This sample comprises over 250,000 clones, over 75% of them detected only once. About 0.8% of the sample is taken by the ten largest.

Sequenced input: peripheral blood. The chain employs TRBV19 and TRBJ1-4, and 7 junction bases match TRBD1. The sequence was obtained from a woman in her twenties or thirties with acute or convalescent COVID-19. The nucleotide sequence reads as follows: TGTGCCAGTAGTAGCACAGGGGCAAGGGAAAAACTGTTTTTT. The translation is CASSSTGAREKLFF.